This TCR beta chain was sequenced in a study of blood T cell repertoires in COVID-19. Study-level background: Sample material is recorded as cDNA or gDNA derived from T cells, B-cell-depleted T cells, or PBMCs.

Authors' data handling: Nucleated cell number was recorded as an estimate derived from reference gene primer amplification. Sequencing was performed with immunoSEQ multiplex PCR; in TCRdb, only in-frame clones are kept and a portion is missing. V and J calls and clone size come straight from that table; D and trimming were deduced from the DNA. Among around 290,000 clones listed, around 86% were seen once. Recruits, aged roughly 18 to 95 years, lived in 20 to 30 US areas. Participant-reported clinical history was the basis for cohort assignment. CDR1 and CDR2 from the germline V gene are SQVTM and ANQGSEA. V lost 4 bases and J lost 2; bases outside the gene matches: 9. This CDR3 contains 15 residues. This clone has a single count.

The sequence was obtained from a woman between 18 and 29 years old who had recovered from COVID-19. The chain couples TRBV29-1 to TRBJ2-3; TRBD2 matches at 7 bases. The sample taken for sequencing was PBMCs or T cells enriched from blood (not recorded which). The chain's CDR3 is CSVASWGGDTDTQYF. CDR3 nucleotide sequence: TGCAGCGTTGCCAGTTGGGGAGGGGACACAGATACGCAGTATTTT.